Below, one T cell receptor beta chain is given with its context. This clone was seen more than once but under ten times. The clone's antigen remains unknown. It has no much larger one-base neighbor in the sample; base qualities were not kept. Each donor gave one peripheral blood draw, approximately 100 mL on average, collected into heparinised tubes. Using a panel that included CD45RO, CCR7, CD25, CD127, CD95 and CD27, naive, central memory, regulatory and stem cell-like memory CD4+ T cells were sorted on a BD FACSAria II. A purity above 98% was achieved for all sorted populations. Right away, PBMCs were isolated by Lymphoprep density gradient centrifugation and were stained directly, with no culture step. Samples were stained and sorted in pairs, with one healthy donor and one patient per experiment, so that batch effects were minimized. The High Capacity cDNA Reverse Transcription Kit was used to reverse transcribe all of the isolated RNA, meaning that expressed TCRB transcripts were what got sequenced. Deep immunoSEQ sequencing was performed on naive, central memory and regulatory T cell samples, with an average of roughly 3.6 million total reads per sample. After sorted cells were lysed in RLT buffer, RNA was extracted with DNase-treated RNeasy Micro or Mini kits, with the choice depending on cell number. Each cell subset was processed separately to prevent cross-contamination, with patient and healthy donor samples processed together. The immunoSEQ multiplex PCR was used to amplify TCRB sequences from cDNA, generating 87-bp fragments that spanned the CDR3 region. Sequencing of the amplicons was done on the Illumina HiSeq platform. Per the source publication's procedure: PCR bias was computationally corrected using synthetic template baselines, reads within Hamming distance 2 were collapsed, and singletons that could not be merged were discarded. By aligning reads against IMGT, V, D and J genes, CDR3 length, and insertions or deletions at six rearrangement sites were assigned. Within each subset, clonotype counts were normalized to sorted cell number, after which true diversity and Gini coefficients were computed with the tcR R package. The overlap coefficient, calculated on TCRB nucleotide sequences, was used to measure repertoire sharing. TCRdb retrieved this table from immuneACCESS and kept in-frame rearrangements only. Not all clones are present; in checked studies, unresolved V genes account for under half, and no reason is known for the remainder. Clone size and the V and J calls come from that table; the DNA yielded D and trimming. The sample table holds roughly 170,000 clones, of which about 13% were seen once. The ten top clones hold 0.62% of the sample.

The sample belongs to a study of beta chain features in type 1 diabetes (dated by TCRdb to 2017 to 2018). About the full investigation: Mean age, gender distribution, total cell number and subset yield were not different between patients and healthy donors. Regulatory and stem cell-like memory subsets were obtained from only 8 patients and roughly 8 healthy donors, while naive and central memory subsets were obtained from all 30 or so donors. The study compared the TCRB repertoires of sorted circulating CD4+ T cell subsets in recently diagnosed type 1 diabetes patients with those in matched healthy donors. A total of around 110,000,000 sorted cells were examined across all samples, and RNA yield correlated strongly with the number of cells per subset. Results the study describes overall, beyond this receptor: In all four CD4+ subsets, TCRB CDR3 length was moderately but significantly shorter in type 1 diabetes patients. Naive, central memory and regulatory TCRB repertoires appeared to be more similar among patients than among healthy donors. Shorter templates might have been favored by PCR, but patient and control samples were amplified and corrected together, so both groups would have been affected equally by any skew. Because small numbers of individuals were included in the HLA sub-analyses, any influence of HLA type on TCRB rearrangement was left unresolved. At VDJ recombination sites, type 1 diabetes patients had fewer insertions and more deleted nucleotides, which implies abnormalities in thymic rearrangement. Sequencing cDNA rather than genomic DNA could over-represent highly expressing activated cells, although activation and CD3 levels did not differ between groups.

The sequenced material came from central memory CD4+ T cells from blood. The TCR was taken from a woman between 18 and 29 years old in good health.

CDR3 sequence: CASSRVSLGPGELFF. The DNA sequence follows: TGCGCCAGCAGCCGGGTCTCCCTGGGGCCCGGGGAGCTGTTTTTT. The sequence joins TRBV5-1 to TRBJ2-2; matching of 5 bases hints at TRBD1 as the D gene. CDR1 SGHRS and CDR2 YFSETQ were looked up in the germline V gene. Trimming removed 4 bases from V and 6 bases from J, leaving 16 bases between the germline ends. There are 15 amino acids in the CDR3, from cysteine to phenylalanine inclusive. CDR3 DNA only is kept here, 45 bases in frame from base 1.